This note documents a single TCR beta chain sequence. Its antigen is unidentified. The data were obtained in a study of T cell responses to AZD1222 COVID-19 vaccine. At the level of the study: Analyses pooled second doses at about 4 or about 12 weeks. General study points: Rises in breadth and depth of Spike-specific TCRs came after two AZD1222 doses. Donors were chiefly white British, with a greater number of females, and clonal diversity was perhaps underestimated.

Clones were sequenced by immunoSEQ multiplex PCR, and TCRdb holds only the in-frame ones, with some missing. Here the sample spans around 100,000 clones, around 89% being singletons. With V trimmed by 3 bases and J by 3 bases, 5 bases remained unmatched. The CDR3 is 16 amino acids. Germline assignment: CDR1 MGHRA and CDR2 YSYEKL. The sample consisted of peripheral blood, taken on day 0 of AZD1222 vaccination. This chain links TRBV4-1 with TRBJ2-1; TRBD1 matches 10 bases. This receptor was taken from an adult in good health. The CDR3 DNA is TGCGCCAGCAGCCACTCCGGGACAGGGGACTACAATGAGCAGTTCTTC. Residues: CASSHSGTGDYNEQFF.